A selection of T cell receptor beta chains follows, all from one sample in a study of control samples from healthy donors and cancer patients. Repertoires were generated with immunoSEQ multiplex PCR, while TCRdb's copy carries only in-frame clones and drops some. This table holds approximately 120,000 clones, around 94% found once. Sequences were obtained from PBMCs. These receptors were collected from a man aged 80 or over with head and neck cancer. CDR3s include the opening cysteine and the closing phenylalanine or tryptophan. D genes are given only for firm matches. Expanded clones are given a class, and other clones once, few, many or no size at all.

j_gene: TRBJ2-1
d_gene: NA
abundance: NA
v_gene: TRBV11-3
CDR3nt: TGTGCCAGCAGCTTAACTGGGGGACCCCAGTTCTTC
CDR3aa: CASSLTGGPQFF

j_gene: TRBJ2-1
d_gene: TRBD2
abundance: NA
v_gene: TRBV27
CDR3nt: TGTGCCAGCAGTTTATCAGCCGGGACTAGCGGCATCGATGAGCAGTTCTTC
CDR3aa: CASSLSAGTSGIDEQFF

j_gene: TRBJ2-1
d_gene: NA
abundance: NA
v_gene: TRBV7-2
CDR3nt: TGTGCCAGCAGTGGGAGCTCCTACAATGAGCAGTTCTTC
CDR3aa: CASSGSSYNEQFF

j_gene: TRBJ2-5
d_gene: NA
abundance: once
v_gene: TRBV30
CDR3nt: TGTGCCTGGCTGCAGATAGGTCAAGAGACCCAGTACTTC
CDR3aa: CAWLQIGQETQYF

j_gene: TRBJ1-3
d_gene: NA
abundance: few
v_gene: TRBV3-1/TRBV3-2
CDR3nt: TGTGCCAGCAGCCAACCGGGACGGGCCTCTGGAAACACCATATATTTT
CDR3aa: CASSQPGRASGNTIYF

j_gene: TRBJ1-5
d_gene: TRBD1
abundance: NA
v_gene: TRBV30
CDR3nt: TGTGCCTGGAGTCGGGACAGGGCTAATCAGCCCCAGCATTTT
CDR3aa: CAWSRDRANQPQHF

j_gene: TRBJ1-1
d_gene: NA
abundance: few
v_gene: TRBV5-4
CDR3nt: TGTGCCAGCAGCTCTTGGTCCCCTGATGAAGCTTTCTTT
CDR3aa: CASSSWSPDEAFF

j_gene: TRBJ1-3
d_gene: NA
abundance: NA
v_gene: TRBV4-2
CDR3nt: TGTGCCAGCAGCCAAGATCCGGGCGCGGGAAACACCATATATTTT
CDR3aa: CASSQDPGAGNTIYF

j_gene: TRBJ1-4
d_gene: TRBD1
abundance: NA
v_gene: TRBV5-1
CDR3nt: TGCGCCAGCAGCAGGGACAGGGGAGGGGAAGATTCCGAAAAACTGTTTTTT
CDR3aa: CASSRDRGGEDSEKLFF

j_gene: TRBJ1-6
d_gene: TRBD1
abundance: NA
v_gene: TRBV27
CDR3nt: TGTGCCAGCAGTTCCGACAGGGGGAGTTCACCCCTCCACTTT
CDR3aa: CASSSDRGSSPLHF

j_gene: TRBJ2-6
d_gene: NA
abundance: NA
v_gene: TRBV4-1
CDR3nt: TGCGCCAGCAGCCAAGGAGACACGAACTCTGGGGCCAACGTCCTGACTTTC
CDR3aa: CASSQGDTNSGANVLTF

j_gene: TRBJ1-5
d_gene: NA
abundance: NA
v_gene: TRBV5-1
CDR3nt: TGCGCCAGCAGTTTCGATAGCAATCAGCCCCAGCATTTT
CDR3aa: CASSFDSNQPQHF

j_gene: TRBJ1-1
d_gene: NA
abundance: NA
v_gene: TRBV19
CDR3nt: TGTGCCAGTAGTCTGACGGGTCTGACCACTGAAGCTTTCTTT
CDR3aa: CASSLTGLTTEAFF

j_gene: TRBJ1-6
d_gene: TRBD1
abundance: NA
v_gene: TRBV7-9
CDR3nt: TGTGCCAGCAGCTTAGCGACAGGGGAGGGTTATAATTCACCCCTCCACTTT
CDR3aa: CASSLATGEGYNSPLHF

j_gene: TRBJ1-2
d_gene: NA
abundance: NA
v_gene: TRBV5-1
CDR3nt: TGCGCCAGCAGCTTGGTACAGTCGGGATTAGGTGGCTACACCTTC
CDR3aa: CASSLVQSGLGGYTF

j_gene: TRBJ1-1
d_gene: NA
abundance: NA
v_gene: TRBV9
CDR3nt: TGTGCCAGCAGCGTAGCGAGTTCCCTATCCGTTGAAGCTTTCTTT
CDR3aa: CASSVASSLSVEAFF

j_gene: TRBJ1-4
d_gene: NA
abundance: NA
v_gene: TRBV9
CDR3nt: TGTGCCAGCAGCGTTACAGGGTCTAATGAAAAACTGTTTTTT
CDR3aa: CASSVTGSNEKLFF

j_gene: TRBJ2-7
d_gene: NA
abundance: NA
v_gene: TRBV21-1
CDR3nt: TGTGCCAGCAGCGAAGACGGAGCGGGAGAGTACGAGCAGTACTTC
CDR3aa: CASSEDGAGEYEQYF

j_gene: TRBJ1-2
d_gene: NA
abundance: once
v_gene: TRBV21-1
CDR3nt: TGTGCCAGCAGCAACCATTCGGGACGAACATATAGGGGCTACACCTTC
CDR3aa: CASSNHSGRTYRGYTF

j_gene: TRBJ2-7
d_gene: TRBD1
abundance: NA
v_gene: TRBV9
CDR3nt: TGTGCCAGCAGCGTAGTACAGGGGGCCGAGCAGTACTTC
CDR3aa: CASSVVQGAEQYF

j_gene: TRBJ1-4
d_gene: NA
abundance: NA
v_gene: TRBV5-8
CDR3nt: TGTGCCAGCAGCCCTTTTGCAACTAATGAAAAACTGTTTTTT
CDR3aa: CASSPFATNEKLFF

j_gene: TRBJ2-4
d_gene: NA
abundance: NA
v_gene: TRBV4-1
CDR3nt: TGCGCCAGCAGCCCCTCCCGCAGGGACAAAAACATTCAGTACTTC
CDR3aa: CASSPSRRDKNIQYF

j_gene: TRBJ1-2
d_gene: NA
abundance: NA
v_gene: TRBV4-1
CDR3nt: TGCGCCAGCAGCCAAGAAAGGGGAAGGGCGAACTATGGCTACACCTTC
CDR3aa: CASSQERGRANYGYTF

j_gene: TRBJ2-5
d_gene: NA
abundance: NA
v_gene: TRBV24-1
CDR3nt: TGTGCCACCAGTGATGTCCGGGATCAAGAGACCCAGTACTTC
CDR3aa: CATSDVRDQETQYF

j_gene: TRBJ2-6
d_gene: NA
abundance: NA
v_gene: TRBV4-1
CDR3nt: TGCGCCAGCAGCCAAGACACCCCCCGGGTTTTTATCGAACCTGGGGCCAACGTCCTGACTTTC
CDR3aa: CASSQDTPRVFIEPGANVLTF

j_gene: TRBJ1-1
d_gene: NA
abundance: NA
v_gene: TRBV19
CDR3nt: TGTGCCAGTAGTGTCTCCGGGACGGCGAACACTGAAGCTTTCTTT
CDR3aa: CASSVSGTANTEAFF

j_gene: TRBJ1-2
d_gene: NA
abundance: NA
v_gene: TRBV9
CDR3nt: TGTGCCAGCAGTTCCCAGGGTTCTAACTATGGCTACACCTTC
CDR3aa: CASSSQGSNYGYTF

j_gene: TRBJ2-7
d_gene: NA
abundance: NA
v_gene: TRBV15
CDR3nt: TGTGCCACCAGCAGAGATTGGTACGCGGCCCTAACGAGCGGCGACTCCTACGAGCAGTACTTC
CDR3aa: CATSRDWYAALTSGDSYEQYF

j_gene: TRBJ2-5
d_gene: TRBD2
abundance: NA
v_gene: TRBV4-2
CDR3nt: TGTGCCAGCAGCCAAGCCGGACTAGCGAGACAAGAGACCCAGTACTTC
CDR3aa: CASSQAGLARQETQYF

j_gene: TRBJ2-5
d_gene: TRBD2
abundance: once
v_gene: TRBV19
CDR3nt: TGTGCCAGTAGTTTTCGCCGCCGGGCAGGGAGGGAGGAGACCCAGTACTTC
CDR3aa: CASSFRRRAGREETQYF

j_gene: TRBJ2-1
d_gene: NA
abundance: NA
v_gene: TRBV11-2
CDR3nt: TGTGCCAGCACGTGGACAGCCTACAATGAGCAGTTCTTC
CDR3aa: CASTWTAYNEQFF

j_gene: TRBJ1-5
d_gene: NA
abundance: NA
v_gene: TRBV5-8
CDR3nt: TGTGCCAGCAGCCCCCTCGCGGGCAATCAGCCCCAGCATTTT
CDR3aa: CASSPLAGNQPQHF

j_gene: TRBJ2-7
d_gene: NA
abundance: NA
v_gene: TRBV30
CDR3nt: TGTGCCTGGAGTCAGGGGAAGCAGCAGTACTTC
CDR3aa: CAWSQGKQQYF

j_gene: TRBJ1-4
d_gene: NA
abundance: NA
v_gene: TRBV6-5
CDR3nt: TGTGCCAGCAGTTATTTTGTGGGGGGGAAACTGTTTTTT
CDR3aa: CASSYFVGGKLFF

j_gene: TRBJ2-5
d_gene: TRBD2
abundance: NA
v_gene: TRBV2
CDR3nt: TGTGCCAGCACCGGGACTAGCGGGAGGACAGAGACCCAGTACTTC
CDR3aa: CASTGTSGRTETQYF

j_gene: TRBJ2-7
d_gene: TRBD2
abundance: NA
v_gene: TRBV6-5
CDR3nt: TGTGCCAGCAGCGTAGCGGGAGAAGCCTACGAGCAGTACTTC
CDR3aa: CASSVAGEAYEQYF

j_gene: TRBJ2-1
d_gene: NA
abundance: NA
v_gene: TRBV2
CDR3nt: TGTGCCAGCAGTGAAGTCGGGGGGCAGGGGCAGTTCTTC
CDR3aa: CASSEVGGQGQFF

j_gene: TRBJ1-2
d_gene: TRBD1
abundance: NA
v_gene: TRBV4-2
CDR3nt: TGTGCCAGCAGCCAAGAACAGGGGGCAAACTATGGCTACACCTTC
CDR3aa: CASSQEQGANYGYTF

j_gene: TRBJ2-3
d_gene: NA
abundance: NA
v_gene: TRBV10-3
CDR3nt: TGTGCCACCAGCCTAGACTCTACGGGCACAGATACGCAGTATTTT
CDR3aa: CATSLDSTGTDTQYF

j_gene: TRBJ2-5
d_gene: NA
abundance: NA
v_gene: TRBV7-8
CDR3nt: TGTGCCAGCAGCTTAGTAGGGGAGACCCAGTACTTC
CDR3aa: CASSLVGETQYF